Presented here are 20 T cell receptor beta chains from one specimen sequenced in a study of OX40 agonist ivuxolimab in advanced cancers. Libraries were prepared by immunoSEQ multiplex PCR; TCRdb keeps only in-frame clonotypes and omits some of them. The sample consists of 80,000 to 100,000 clones, approximately 93% of them appearing once. The sample was CD4+ or CD8+ T cells sorted from blood, taken in a trial of the OX40 agonist ivuxolimab. All receptors derive from an adult with an advanced solid tumor such as melanoma, head and neck, liver or kidney cancer.

V is TRBV2 and J is TRBJ2-5; 13 positions agree with TRBD2. The trim removed 3 bases at V and 5 bases at J, leaving 6 bases unmatched. The germline V gene has CDR1 SNHLY and CDR2 FYNNEI. The CDR3 contains 16 residues. The CDR3 region has the DNA TGTGCCAGCAGTGACGGGACTAGCGGGGATGTGGAGACCCAGTACTTC. It encodes CASSDGTSGDVETQYF.

This chain links TRBV5-6 with TRBJ1-3, with D maybe TRBD1 (5 bases). The germline V gene has CDR1 SGHDT and CDR2 YYEEEE. Trimming left V 3 bases short and J 8 bases short, with 12 bases between. The CDR3 runs 13 residues. The CDR3 region has the DNA TGTGCCAGCAGCTCGCCTGGGGGAGACACCATATATTTT. Its protein product is CASSSPGGDTIYF.

This chain links TRBV28 with TRBJ2-6; no firm D call. The ends were cut back, 7 bases at V and 0 bases at J, with 10 bases in the middle. Germline CDR1 reads MDHEN; CDR2 reads SYDVKM. This CDR3 is 15 amino acids long. The CDR3 bases are TGTGCCAGCATCGGACCTCGCTCTGGGGCCAACGTCCTGACTTTC. Residues: CASIGPRSGANVLTF.

A note on this clone: The junction departs from the called germline gene at one end, perhaps through a read error. The genes are TRBV28 and TRBJ2-7; D possibly corresponds to TRBD1 (6 bases). The CDR3 extends over 14 amino acids. Germline lookup yields CDR1 MDHEN and CDR2 SYDVKM. CDR3 sequence (DNA): TGTGCCAGCAGTTCCACCCTCACTCGACAGGCCCAGGACTTC. It is translated as CASSSTLTRQAQDF.

The rearrangement uses TRBV21-1 and TRBJ1-1. TRBV21-1 is labeled a pseudogene. The length of the CDR3 is 15 residues. The CDR3 is CASSPHGRPNTEAFF. The CDR3 bases are TGTGCCAGCAGCCCGCACGGACGGCCAAACACTGAAGCTTTCTTT.

There are a few counts of this clone. This chain's CDR3 is CASSLSRFQPQHF. CDR3 DNA sequence: TGCGCCAGCAGCTTATCACGGTTTCAGCCCCAGCATTTT. The V and J genes are TRBV5-1 and TRBJ1-5; no definite D call. CDR3 length: 13 residues. Trimming cost V 2 bases and J 6 bases, with 9 bases left between them. Germline V lookup: CDR1 SGHRS, CDR2 YFSETQ.

The chain joins TRBV5-1 to TRBJ2-3; possible D gene TRBD1, 5 bases. CDR3 size: 16 residues. Deletions cut 0 bases from V and 0 bases from J, with 11 bases between. CDR1 and CDR2 (germline): SGHRS, YFSETQ. CDR3 bases: TGCGCCAGCAGCTTGGGAAGGGGCCGGAGCACAGATACGCAGTATTTT. Its translation: CASSLGRGRSTDTQYF.

This chain links TRBV5-5 with TRBJ1-1, with 7 positions matching TRBD1. CDR1 and CDR2 (germline): SGHKS, YYEKEE (reference sequence). V gave up 5 bases and J gave up 1 base; unmatched junction bases: 5. CDR3 length: 14 amino acids. CDR3 DNA sequence: TGTGCCAGCAGTCCCGGGACAGAGAACACTGAAGCTTTCTTT. Its translation is CASSPGTENTEAFF.

The V gene is TRBV5-1, the J gene TRBJ2-1, with 7 bases lining up with TRBD1. This CDR3 has 17 residues. From germline, CDR1 is SGHRS and CDR2 YFSETQ. With V trimmed by 0 bases and J by 1 base, 7 bases remained unmatched. The CDR3 loop is CASSLVAGGKSYNEQFF. CDR3 sequence (DNA): TGCGCCAGCAGCTTGGTGGCAGGGGGAAAGTCCTACAATGAGCAGTTCTTC.

This clone came up once. The chain recombines TRBV6-4 with TRBJ2-7; D gene unclear. Looked up from germline, CDR1 is MRHNA and CDR2 is SNTAGT. The CDR3 runs 14 residues. The V gene lost 3 bases and the J gene lost 3 bases, with 12 bases spanning the gap. Here the CDR3 DNA reads TGTGCCAGCAGTGAGGAAGGGAACTTCTACGAGCAGTACTTC. The encoded protein is CASSEEGNFYEQYF.

The chain has TRBV29-1 and TRBJ2-5, with D possibly TRBD2 on 6 matching bases. The CDR3 runs 16 residues. The V and J ends lost 3 bases and 1 base respectively, with 18 bases between them. Germline CDR1 is SQVTM and CDR2 is ANQGSEA. Here the CDR3 DNA reads TGCAGCGTTGAGGGCCTTCGGGGGTACCGCCAAGAGACCCAGTACTTC. It is translated as CSVEGLRGYRQETQYF.

The chain recombines TRBV7-8 with TRBJ2-5; D may be TRBD1 or TRBD2 (5 bases each). The ends were cut back, 4 bases at V and 5 bases at J, with 14 bases in the middle. Germline V gives CDR1 SGHVS, CDR2 FQNEAQ. This CDR3 region has 14 residues. The CDR3 coding sequence is TGTGCCAGCAGCTCGCTTCCCGAGGGGGAGACCCAGTACTTC. Translated: CASSSLPEGETQYF.

The rearrangement links TRBV19 to TRBJ1-2; D call uncertain. The V end lost 5 bases, the J end lost 0 bases, and 10 bases lay between the germline ends. CDR1 LNHDA and CDR2 SQIVND come from the germline V gene (reference sequence). CDR3 length equals 14 residues. CDR3 loop: CASSPPGSNYGYTF. CDR3 in DNA: TGTGCCAGTAGTCCTCCTGGCTCTAACTATGGCTACACCTTC.

DNA of the CDR3: TGTGCCAGCAGTTACGGGACAGGGACGGCAGAGACCCAGTACTTC. Protein product: CASSYGTGTAETQYF. The chain links TRBV6-5 to TRBJ2-5, with TRBD1 identical over 9 bases. V shed 2 bases and J 4 bases; nucleotides not matched to a gene: 5. Germline V gene sequence: CDR1 MNHEY, CDR2 SVGAGI. The CDR3 sequence is 15 residues long.

The CDR3 DNA sequence: TGCGCCAGCAGCTTGACAGGGGGGATTAGTGAAAAACTGTTTTTT. Its translation: CASSLTGGISEKLFF. This chain joins TRBV5-1 and TRBJ1-4; TRBD1 matches at 8 bases. The CDR3 has 15 amino acids. Germline-derived CDR1 and CDR2 are SGHRS and YFSETQ. V was pared by 1 base and J by 7 bases, with 6 bases of the junction left unmatched. The complete variable domain, with remaining parts taken from reference TRBV5-1 and TRBJ1-4, reads KAGVTQTPRYLIKTRGQQVTLSCSPISGHRSVSWYQQTPGQGLQFLFEYFSETQRNKGNFPGRFSGRQFSNSRSEMNVSTLELGDSALYLCASSLTGGISEKLFFGSGTQLSVL.

V and J are TRBV7-8 and TRBJ2-2, with 7 bases aligning to TRBD1. Losses at the gene ends were 4 bases for V and 5 bases for J; bases not matched to a gene: 7. The CDR3 totals 15 residues. In germline, CDR1 is SGHVS, CDR2 FQNEAQ. CDR3 DNA sequence: TGTGCCAGCAGCTCAAGACAGGGCCAGACCGGGGAGCTGTTTTTT. This gives the protein CASSSRQGQTGELFF.

The V call is TRBV27, the J call TRBJ1-2, with TRBD1 as a possible D gene (6 bases). Between the trimmed V and J ends, which lost 1 base and 5 bases, there was a span of 14 bases. Germline assignment: CDR1 MNHEY and CDR2 SMNVEV (reference sequence). CDR3 length equals 15 residues. The CDR3 region is CASSLLRTDLYGYTF. CDR3 DNA sequence: TGTGCCAGCAGTTTATTACGGACAGACCTATATGGCTACACCTTC.

The chain uses TRBV11-3 and TRBJ2-3; 9 nucleotides align to TRBD1. V dropped 4 bases and J dropped 6; count of bases not matched to a gene: 5. This CDR3 spans 14 amino acids. Germline-derived CDR1 and CDR2 are SGHNT and YENEEA. The CDR3 DNA reads TGTGCCAGCAGCTCAGGACAGGGGTGGGATACGCAGTATTTT. Translating it yields CASSSGQGWDTQYF.

J is TRBJ1-4 and V is TRBV29-1; TRBD1 matches 8 bases. The V and J ends lost 5 bases and 7 bases, in that order; junction bases with no gene match: 12. Germline V gene data show CDR1 as SQVTM and CDR2 as ANQGSEA. The CDR3 is 15 residues long. DNA of the CDR3: TGCAGCGTTACACCCCAGGGGGCGCTTTCTGAAAAACTGTTTTTT. Protein product: CSVTPQGALSEKLFF.

This chain joins TRBV19 and TRBJ2-1; 12 nucleotides match TRBD2. Germline V CDR1 and CDR2: LNHDA, SQIVND (reference sequence). CDR3 length: 13 amino acids. V lost 10 bases, J lost 5 bases, and 3 bases stayed unmatched. CDR3 nucleotide sequence: TGTGCCACCGGACTAGCGGGAAACAATGAGCAGTTCTTC. It encodes CATGLAGNNEQFF.